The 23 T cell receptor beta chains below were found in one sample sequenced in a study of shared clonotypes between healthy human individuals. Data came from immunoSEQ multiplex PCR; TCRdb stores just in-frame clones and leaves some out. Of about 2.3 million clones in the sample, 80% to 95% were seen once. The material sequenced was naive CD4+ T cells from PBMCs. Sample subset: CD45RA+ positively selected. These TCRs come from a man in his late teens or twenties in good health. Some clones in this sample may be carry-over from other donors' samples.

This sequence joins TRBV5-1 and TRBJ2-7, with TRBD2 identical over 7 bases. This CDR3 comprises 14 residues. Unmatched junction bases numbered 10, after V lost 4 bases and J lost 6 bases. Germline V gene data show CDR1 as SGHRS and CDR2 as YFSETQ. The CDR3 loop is CASSASGISPEQYF. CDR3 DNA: TGCGCCAGCAGCGCCAGCGGGATCTCCCCCGAGCAGTACTTC.

The CDR3 sequence is CSAPRQTASNEQFF. The CDR3 DNA follows: TGCAGCGCTCCCCGGCAGACAGCTTCGAATGAGCAGTTCTTC. The chain is built from TRBV29-1 and TRBJ2-1; possibly TRBD1 for D (5 bases). Germline V gene lookup returns CDR1 SQVTM and CDR2 ANQGSEA. This CDR3 is built from 14 residues. V was clipped by 7 bases and J by 7 bases, with 20 bases between them.

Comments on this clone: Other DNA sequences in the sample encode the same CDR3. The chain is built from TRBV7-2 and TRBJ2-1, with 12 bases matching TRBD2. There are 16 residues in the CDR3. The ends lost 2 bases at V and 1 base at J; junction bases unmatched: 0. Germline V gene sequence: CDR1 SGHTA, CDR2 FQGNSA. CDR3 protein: CASSLLAGGSYNEQFF. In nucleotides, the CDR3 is TGTGCCAGCAGCTTACTAGCGGGAGGGTCCTACAATGAGCAGTTCTTC.

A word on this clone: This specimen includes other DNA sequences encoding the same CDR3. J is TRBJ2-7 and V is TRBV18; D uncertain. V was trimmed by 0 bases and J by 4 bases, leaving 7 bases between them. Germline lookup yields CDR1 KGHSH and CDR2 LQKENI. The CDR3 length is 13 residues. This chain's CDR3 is CASSPPSGYEQYF. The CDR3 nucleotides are TGTGCCAGCTCACCACCGTCGGGTTACGAGCAGTACTTC.

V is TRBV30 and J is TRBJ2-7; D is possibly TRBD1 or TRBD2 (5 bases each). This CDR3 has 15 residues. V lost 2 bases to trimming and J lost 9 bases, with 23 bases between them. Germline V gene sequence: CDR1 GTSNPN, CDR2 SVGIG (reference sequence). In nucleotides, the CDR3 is TGTGCCTGGAGTTCCGGGACGGTGGACCCTACGAGGCAGTACTTC. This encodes CAWSSGTVDPTRQYF.

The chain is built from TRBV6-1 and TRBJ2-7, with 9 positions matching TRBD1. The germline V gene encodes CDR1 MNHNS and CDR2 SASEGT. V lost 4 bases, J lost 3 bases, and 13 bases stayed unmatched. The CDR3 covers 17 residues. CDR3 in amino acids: CASSASIGTGTHYEQYF. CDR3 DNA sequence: TGTGCCAGCAGTGCTTCGATAGGGACAGGGACCCACTACGAGCAGTACTTC.

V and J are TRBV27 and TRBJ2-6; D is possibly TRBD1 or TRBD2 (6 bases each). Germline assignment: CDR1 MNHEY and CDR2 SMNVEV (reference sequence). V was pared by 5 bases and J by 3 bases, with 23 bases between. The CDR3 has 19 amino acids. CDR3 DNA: TGTGCCAGCAGTCCCCACCGCCCACAGGGAGGTTATGGGGCCAACGTCCTGACTTTC. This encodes CASSPHRPQGGYGANVLTF.

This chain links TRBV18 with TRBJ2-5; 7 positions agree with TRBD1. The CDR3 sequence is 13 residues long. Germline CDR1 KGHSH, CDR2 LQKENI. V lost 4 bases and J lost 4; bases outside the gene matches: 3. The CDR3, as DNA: TGTGCCAGCTCACTACGGGACAGAGAGACCCAGTACTTC. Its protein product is CASSLRDRETQYF.

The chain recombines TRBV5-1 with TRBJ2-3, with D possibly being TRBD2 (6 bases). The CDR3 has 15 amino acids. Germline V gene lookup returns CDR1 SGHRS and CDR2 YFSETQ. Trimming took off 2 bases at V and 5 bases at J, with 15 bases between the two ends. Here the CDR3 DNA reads TGCGCCAGCAGCTTCCGCCCGGGAGTCCAAGATACGCAGTATTTT. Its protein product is CASSFRPGVQDTQYF.

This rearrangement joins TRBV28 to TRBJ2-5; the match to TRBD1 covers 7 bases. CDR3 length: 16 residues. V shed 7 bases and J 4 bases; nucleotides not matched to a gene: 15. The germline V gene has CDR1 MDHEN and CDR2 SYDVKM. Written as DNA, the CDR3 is TGTGCCAGCACCCTATTGGGGAGACAGGGTCGAGAGACCCAGTACTTC. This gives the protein CASTLLGRQGRETQYF.

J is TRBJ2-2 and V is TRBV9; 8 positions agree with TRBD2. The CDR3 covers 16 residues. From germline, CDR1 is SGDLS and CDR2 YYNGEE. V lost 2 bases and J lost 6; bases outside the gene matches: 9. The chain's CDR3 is CASSVSGNGAPGELFF. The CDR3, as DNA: TGTGCCAGCAGCGTTAGCGGGAATGGCGCCCCCGGGGAGCTGTTTTTT.

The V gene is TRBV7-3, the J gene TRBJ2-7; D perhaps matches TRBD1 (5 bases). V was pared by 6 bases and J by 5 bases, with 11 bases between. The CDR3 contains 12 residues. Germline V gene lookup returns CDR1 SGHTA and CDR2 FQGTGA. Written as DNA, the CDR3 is TGTGCCAGCAGTTCCCAGGGTGACGAGCAGTACTTC. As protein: CASSSQGDEQYF.

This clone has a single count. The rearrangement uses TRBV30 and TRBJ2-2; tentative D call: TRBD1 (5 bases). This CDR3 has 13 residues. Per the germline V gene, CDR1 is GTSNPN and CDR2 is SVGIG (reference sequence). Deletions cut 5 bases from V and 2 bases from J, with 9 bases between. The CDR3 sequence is CAWVDRNTGELFF. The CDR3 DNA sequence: TGTGCCTGGGTAGACAGAAACACCGGGGAGCTGTTTTTT.

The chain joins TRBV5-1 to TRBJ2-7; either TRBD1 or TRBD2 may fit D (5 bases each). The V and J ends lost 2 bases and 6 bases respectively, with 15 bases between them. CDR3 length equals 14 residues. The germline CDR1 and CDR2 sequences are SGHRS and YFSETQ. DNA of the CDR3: TGCGCCAGCAGCTTCGGGACCGGGCCCGGCGAGCAGTACTTC. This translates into CASSFGTGPGEQYF.

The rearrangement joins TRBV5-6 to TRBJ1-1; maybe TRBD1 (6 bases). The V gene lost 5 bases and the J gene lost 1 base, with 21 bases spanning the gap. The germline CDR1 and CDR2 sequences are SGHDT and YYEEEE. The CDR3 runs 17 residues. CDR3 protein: CASRLNGQQGRNTEAFF. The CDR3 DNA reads TGTGCCAGCAGACTAAACGGGCAACAGGGACGGAACACTGAAGCTTTCTTT.

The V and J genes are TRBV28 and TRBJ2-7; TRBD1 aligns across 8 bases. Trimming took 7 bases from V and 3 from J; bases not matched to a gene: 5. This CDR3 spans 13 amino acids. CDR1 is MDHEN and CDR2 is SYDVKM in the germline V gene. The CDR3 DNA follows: TGTGCCAGCACGGCAGGGGGCCACTACGAGCAGTACTTC. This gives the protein CASTAGGHYEQYF.

CDR3 in DNA: TGTGCCTGGAGCCGTACAGGGGTTGGAAACACCATATATTTT. Translation: CAWSRTGVGNTIYF. J is TRBJ1-3 and V is TRBV30; 7 positions match TRBD1. J gave up 3 bases and V 3 bases, and 5 bases lay outside the gene matches. Germline values: CDR1 GTSNPN, CDR2 SVGIG (reference sequence). This CDR3 contains 14 residues.

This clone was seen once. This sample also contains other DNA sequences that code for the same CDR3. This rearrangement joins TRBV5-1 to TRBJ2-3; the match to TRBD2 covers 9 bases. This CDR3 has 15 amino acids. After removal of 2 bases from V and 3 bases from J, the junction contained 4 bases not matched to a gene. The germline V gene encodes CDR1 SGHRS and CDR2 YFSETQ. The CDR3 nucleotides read TGCGCCAGCAGCTTAGGCGGGAGGGGAACAGATACGCAGTATTTT. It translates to CASSLGGRGTDTQYF.

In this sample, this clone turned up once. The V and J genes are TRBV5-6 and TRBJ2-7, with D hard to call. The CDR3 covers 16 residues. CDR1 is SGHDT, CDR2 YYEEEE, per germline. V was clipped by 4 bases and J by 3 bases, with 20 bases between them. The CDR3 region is CASSHQRVVANYEQYF. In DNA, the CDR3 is TGTGCCAGCAGCCACCAAAGGGTTGTCGCTAACTACGAGCAGTACTTC.

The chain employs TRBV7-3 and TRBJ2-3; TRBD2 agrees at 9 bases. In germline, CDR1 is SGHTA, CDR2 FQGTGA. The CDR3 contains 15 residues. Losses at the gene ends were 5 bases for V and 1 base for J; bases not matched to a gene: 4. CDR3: CASSKIAGGTDTQYF. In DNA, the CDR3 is TGTGCCAGCAGCAAAATAGCGGGAGGCACAGATACGCAGTATTTT. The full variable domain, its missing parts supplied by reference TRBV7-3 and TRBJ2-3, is GAGVSQTPSNKVTEKGKYVELRCDPISGHTALYWYRQSLGQGPEFLIYFQGTGAADDSGLPNDRFFAVRPEGSVSTLKIQRTERGDSAVYLCASSKIAGGTDTQYFGPGTRLTVL.

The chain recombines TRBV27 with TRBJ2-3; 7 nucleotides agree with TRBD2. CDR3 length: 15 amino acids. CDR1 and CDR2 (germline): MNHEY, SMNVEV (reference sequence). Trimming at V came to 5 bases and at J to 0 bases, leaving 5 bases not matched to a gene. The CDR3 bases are TGTGCCAGCAGTACCCCTAGCGGCAGCACAGATACGCAGTATTTT. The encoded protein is CASSTPSGSTDTQYF.

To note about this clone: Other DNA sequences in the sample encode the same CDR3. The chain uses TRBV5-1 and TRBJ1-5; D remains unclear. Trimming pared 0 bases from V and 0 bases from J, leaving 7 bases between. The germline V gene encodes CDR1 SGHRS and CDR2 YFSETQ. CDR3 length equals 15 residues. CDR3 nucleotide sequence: TGCGCCAGCAGCTTGGGACCCTCTAGCAATCAGCCCCAGCATTTT. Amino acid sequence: CASSLGPSSNQPQHF.

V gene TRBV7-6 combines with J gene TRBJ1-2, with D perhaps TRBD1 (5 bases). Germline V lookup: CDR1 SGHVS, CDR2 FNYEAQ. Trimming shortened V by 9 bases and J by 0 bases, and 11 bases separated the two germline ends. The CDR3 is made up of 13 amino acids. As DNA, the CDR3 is TGTGCCAGTAGGGGCCGAGCTAACTATGGCTACACCTTC. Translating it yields CASRGRANYGYTF.